One T cell receptor (beta chain) is described in this entry. The antigen is undetermined. Profiled with immunoSEQ multiplex PCR; TCRdb holds only in-frame clones, not every one. The sample carries roughly 1,800,000 clones, about 95% recorded once. This entry is derived from a study of shared clonotypes between healthy human individuals. Study summary: CD4 naive cells filled three plates per donor, CD4 memory three, CD8 naive two and CD8 memory one. Study conclusions and caveats: When compared with the clonotypes that were shared by all four sorted-subset donors, the non-shared clonotypes turned out to have lower generation probabilities. Represented diversity (both genetic and exposure-history) was limited by the small number of donors. The authors expected sequencing depth to affect clonotype sharing among donors.

This CDR3 contains 14 residues. Trimming removed 5 bases from V and 8 bases from J; junction bases left unmatched: 5. Germline lookup yields CDR1 SEHNR and CDR2 FQNEAQ (reference sequence). CD45RO-negative, CCR7-positively selected cells formed the naive CD8 fraction, excluding terminally differentiated effector memory CD45RA+ cells. The sequence derives from a man aged 18 to 29 in good health. This rearrangement joins TRBV7-9 to TRBJ2-1, with 11 bases matching TRBD1. The material sequenced was naive CD8+ T cells sorted from blood. The CDR3 DNA reads as TGTGCCAGCAGCCTGGGACAGGGGGGCGATGAGCAGTTCTTC. As protein: CASSLGQGGDEQFF.